The 22 T cell receptor beta chains listed next were all sequenced from one sample in a study of T cells after yellow fever vaccination. TCRdb ran MiXCR on the 5' RACE reads and lists one entry per CDR3 protein. The sample includes 550,000 or so distinct CDR3 sequences, approximately 21% seen only once; the top ten take roughly 13%. The sample here was PBMCs, taken 15 days after the yellow fever booster vaccination. The receptors shown here come from a man aged 30 to 39 who received the YFV17D yellow fever vaccine.

In this sample, this clonotype turned up many times. The chain employs TRBV5-1 and TRBJ2-1, with 8 bases matching TRBD2. The junction had 4 bases not matched to a gene; V was cut back by 2 bases and J by 15 bases. The V gene's germline CDR1 is SGHRS and CDR2 YFSETQ. The CDR3 totals 11 residues. This chain's CDR3 is CASSLAGEVFF. The CDR3 DNA follows: TGCGCCAGCAGCTTAGCGGGAGAAGTGTTCTTC.

This clonotype has only a few counts. V gene TRBV6-5 combines with J gene TRBJ2-7; D gene unclear. V lost 3 bases to trimming and J lost 1 base, with 10 bases between them. Germline loops: CDR1 MNHEY, CDR2 SVGAGI. This CDR3 contains 14 residues. CDR3 amino acids: CASSYERLSYEQYF. The CDR3 region has the DNA TGTGCCAGCAGTTATGAAAGATTATCCTACGAGCAGTACTTC.

As for this clonotype: Relative to the germline gene, one junction end is altered; a read error may explain this. The chain recombines TRBV20-1 with TRBJ2-3; 11 bases map to TRBD2. The CDR3 sequence is 16 residues long. Germline V gives CDR1 DFQATT, CDR2 SNEGSKA (reference sequence). DNA of the CDR3: TGCTGTGCTAGAGAGCCTAGCGGGAGGATCGCAGATACGCAGTATTTT. It translates to CCAREPSGRIADTQYF.

The chain has TRBV5-6 and TRBJ2-7; 10 bases agree with TRBD2. The CDR3 is 15 residues long. Germline CDR1 and CDR2: SGHDT and YYEEEE. J gave up 4 bases and V 4 bases, and 8 bases lay outside the gene matches. In nucleotides, the CDR3 is TGTGCCAGCAGCAAAATGGGACTAGCGAAATACGAGCAGTACTTC. The encoded protein is CASSKMGLAKYEQYF.

The chain uses TRBV20-1 and TRBJ2-7, with D perhaps matching TRBD1 or TRBD2 (5 bases each). This CDR3 region has 15 residues. V lost 0 bases and J 7 bases, leaving 19 bases between the germline ends. Germline V gene sequence: CDR1 DFQATT, CDR2 SNEGSKA (reference sequence). CDR3 residues: CSARDPTAAVEEQYF. The DNA of the CDR3 is TGCAGTGCTAGAGATCCGACAGCGGCCGTCGAGGAGCAGTACTTC.

This clonotype has a handful of counts. The chain has TRBV20-1 and TRBJ2-5, with a possible D match to TRBD1 (5 bases). The germline V gene encodes CDR1 DFQATT and CDR2 SNEGSKA (reference sequence). The V gene lost 0 bases and the J gene lost 7 bases, with 12 bases spanning the gap. The CDR3 extends over 13 amino acids. In DNA, the CDR3 is TGCAGTGCTAGAGATACAGGAGAAGGGACCCAGTACTTC. It is translated as CSARDTGEGTQYF.

This clonotype has just a few counts. The chain uses TRBV6-1 and TRBJ2-3, with TRBD2 identical over 8 bases. The CDR3 is 14 amino acids. V dropped 6 bases and J dropped 2; count of bases not matched to a gene: 4. Germline CDR1 and CDR2: MNHNS and SASEGT. The CDR3 bases are TGTGCCAGCAGGAGCGGGAGATACACAGATACGCAGTATTTT. The encoded protein is CASRSGRYTDTQYF.

The table lists this clonotype with a few counts. The chain uses TRBV5-1 and TRBJ2-5; D unclear. V was shortened by 0 bases and J by 5 bases, with 17 bases between the two germline ends. Germline V lookup: CDR1 SGHRS, CDR2 YFSETQ. The CDR3 has 16 residues. DNA of the CDR3: TGCGCCAGCAGCTTGGTGGGTCGGGCAACTTGGGAGACCCAGTACTTC. As protein: CASSLVGRATWETQYF.

The rearrangement links TRBV7-2 to TRBJ2-7, with unresolved D. There are 16 residues in the CDR3. Germline V CDR1 and CDR2: SGHTA, FQGNSA. The germline V and J ends were trimmed by 2 bases and 3 bases, with 17 bases remaining between them. The CDR3 is CASSLNTPRRSYEQYF. The CDR3 nucleotides read TGTGCCAGCAGCTTAAATACACCGCGGCGTAGCTACGAGCAGTACTTC.

The chain is built from TRBV4-3 and TRBJ1-2, with unresolved D. Trimming shortened V by 0 bases and J by 3 bases, and 5 bases separated the two germline ends. This CDR3 spans 13 amino acids. Germline V gene lookup returns CDR1 LGHNA and CDR2 YSLEER. The CDR3 sequence is CASSQERHYGYTF. CDR3 nucleotides: TGCGCCAGCAGCCAAGAAAGGCACTATGGCTACACCTTC.

This clonotype was seen only a few times. The chain uses TRBV10-3 and TRBJ2-7; 14 positions agree with TRBD2. The V gene end was trimmed by 6 bases and the J gene end by 5 bases; junction bases not matched to a gene: 12. Germline CDR1 reads ENHRY; CDR2 reads SYGVKD. This CDR3 comprises 17 residues. The CDR3 coding sequence is TGTGCCATCAGCCTGACTAGCGGGAGGGAGAGGAGGGACGAGCAGTACTTC. This encodes CAISLTSGRERRDEQYF.

The chain couples TRBV3-1 to TRBJ2-5; TRBD1 agrees at 8 bases. Germline trimming cut 3 bases from V and 4 bases from J; bases unmatched to any gene: 1. Looked up from germline, CDR1 is LGHDT and CDR2 is YNNKEL (reference sequence). The length of the CDR3 is 13 residues. The CDR3 bases are TGTGCCAGCAGCCACAGGGGGCCAGAGACCCAGTACTTC. It is translated as CASSHRGPETQYF.

J is TRBJ2-3 and V is TRBV11-2, with TRBD2 matching 10 bases. With 1 base clipped from V and 2 bases from J, the junction kept 3 bases outside the gene matches. Germline V lookup: CDR1 SGHAT, CDR2 FQNNGV. The CDR3 covers 16 residues. CDR3: CASSLVGLAATDTQYF. As DNA, the CDR3 is TGTGCCAGCAGCTTAGTAGGACTAGCGGCCACAGATACGCAGTATTTT.

J is TRBJ1-5 and V is TRBV28, with 10 bases lining up with TRBD1. CDR1 and CDR2 from the germline V gene are MDHEN and SYDVKM. The CDR3 extends over 17 amino acids. Trimming took 5 bases from V and 7 from J; bases not matched to a gene: 14. In DNA, the CDR3 is TGTGCCAGCAGTACGCCTCGGGGACAGGGGAACAAGCAGCCCCAGCATTTT. It is translated as CASSTPRGQGNKQPQHF.

This sequence joins TRBV30 and TRBJ1-6, with TRBD1 identical over 7 bases. The CDR3 is 13 amino acids. The trim removed 1 base at V and 11 bases at J, leaving 5 bases unmatched. Germline V gives CDR1 GTSNPN, CDR2 SVGIG (reference sequence). CDR3 region: CAWSEGGRTPLHF. For the CDR3, the DNA is TGTGCCTGGAGTGAAGGGGGCCGTACACCCCTCCACTTT.

The chain uses TRBV9 and TRBJ2-1; 8 bases are shared with TRBD2. Trimming took 0 bases from V and 3 from J; bases not matched to a gene: 2. The CDR3 contains 15 residues. CDR1 and CDR2 from the germline V gene are SGDLS and YYNGEE. CDR3 nucleotides: TGTGCCAGCAGCGTAGAAGCGGGAGTCTACAATGAGCAGTTCTTC. Its protein is CASSVEAGVYNEQFF.

The rearrangement links TRBV6-1 to TRBJ2-5; D is unresolved. The CDR3 runs to 15 residues. Germline V gene lookup returns CDR1 MNHNS and CDR2 SASEGT. Trimming took off 5 bases at V and 5 bases at J, with 18 bases between the two ends. The CDR3 bases are TGTGCCAGCAGTACGGGTCGGGTAATTAGGGAGACCCAGTACTTC. It specifies CASSTGRVIRETQYF.

This clonotype was seen more than once but under ten times. This chain uses TRBV6-1 with TRBJ2-4; D is undetermined. CDR3 length: 14 amino acids. CDR1 is MNHNS and CDR2 is SASEGT in the germline V gene. The V gene lost 6 bases and the J gene lost 6 bases, with 15 bases spanning the gap. The CDR3 coding sequence is TGTGCCAGCAGCTCCCCGGGCCGGCGAAACATTCAGTACTTC. Its protein is CASSSPGRRNIQYF.

The J gene is TRBJ1-1, the V gene TRBV14; tentatively, D is TRBD1 (5 bases). The CDR3 consists of 14 residues. Germline CDR1 SGHDN, CDR2 FVKESK. V shed 2 bases and J shed 4 bases, with 11 bases lying between them. Written as DNA, the CDR3 is TGTGCCAGCAGCCAAATTGCAGGGTCCACTGAAGCTTTCTTT. Translating it yields CASSQIAGSTEAFF.

This clonotype has a count of ten or more. The gene calls are TRBV27 and TRBJ2-7, with 8 nucleotides matching TRBD2. This CDR3 spans 14 amino acids. Germline V lookup: CDR1 MNHEY, CDR2 SMNVEV (reference sequence). V lost 4 bases and J lost 2; bases outside the gene matches: 4. The CDR3 nucleotides read TGTGCCAGCAGTTCAAGAGCGGGAGCCTACGAGCAGTACTTC. Translation gives CASSSRAGAYEQYF.

This clonotype was detected only a few times. The gene calls are TRBV5-6 and TRBJ1-1; D is possibly TRBD1 (6 bases). V lost 0 bases to trimming and J lost 5 bases, with 17 bases between them. Germline lookup yields CDR1 SGHDT and CDR2 YYEEEE. The CDR3 sequence is 16 residues long. The CDR3 sequence: CASSLGGLGLGTEAFF. The CDR3 coding sequence is TGTGCCAGCAGCTTGGGGGGGCTAGGGCTAGGAACTGAAGCTTTCTTT.

This clonotype was picked up a small number of times. V and J are TRBV28 and TRBJ2-7; D possibly corresponds to TRBD2 (6 bases). Germline V gene lookup returns CDR1 MDHEN and CDR2 SYDVKM. The CDR3 contains 15 residues. The V gene lost 5 bases and the J gene lost 0 bases, with 14 bases spanning the gap. CDR3 loop: CASSASGLSSYEQYF. The DNA of the CDR3 is TGTGCCAGCAGTGCGAGCGGGCTTAGCTCCTACGAGCAGTACTTC.